This T cell receptor beta chain comes out of a study of T cell changes during pregnancy in multiple sclerosis. Only in-frame clones appear in the TCRdb table, and some are missing; sequencing was by immunoSEQ multiplex PCR. Of tens of thousands of clones in the sample, approximately 94% were seen once. Trimming took 5 bases from V and 4 from J, leaving 9 bases between them. The CDR3 has 12 amino acids. Germline V CDR1 and CDR2: MDHEN, SYDVKM. This clone has a handful of counts. This chain joins TRBV28 and TRBJ2-7, with D possibly matching TRBD1 (5 bases). The sequence was obtained from a female donor with multiple sclerosis, enrolled in a pregnancy study. This specimen consisted of peripheral blood, obtained in the third trimester of pregnancy. The CDR3 here is CASSPRVYEQYF. The CDR3 bases are TGTGCCAGCAGTCCCAGGGTGTACGAGCAGTACTTC.